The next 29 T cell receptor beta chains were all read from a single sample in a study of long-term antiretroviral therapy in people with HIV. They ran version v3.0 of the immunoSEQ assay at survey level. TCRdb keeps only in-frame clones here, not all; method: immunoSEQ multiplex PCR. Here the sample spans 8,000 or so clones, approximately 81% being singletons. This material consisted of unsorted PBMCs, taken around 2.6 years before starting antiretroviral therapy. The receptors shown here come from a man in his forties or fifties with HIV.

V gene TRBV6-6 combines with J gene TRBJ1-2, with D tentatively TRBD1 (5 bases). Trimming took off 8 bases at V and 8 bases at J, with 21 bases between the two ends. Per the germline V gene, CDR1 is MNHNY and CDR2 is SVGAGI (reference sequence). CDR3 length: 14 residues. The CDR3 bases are TGTGCCAGCGAAGGCGGGACCCCCGAGAGAGGCTACACCTTC. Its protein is CASEGGTPERGYTF.

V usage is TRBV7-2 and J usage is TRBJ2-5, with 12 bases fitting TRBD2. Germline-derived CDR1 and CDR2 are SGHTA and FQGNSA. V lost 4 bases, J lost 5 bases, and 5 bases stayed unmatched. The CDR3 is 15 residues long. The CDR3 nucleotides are TGTGCCAGCAGCTCGAGACTAGCGGGGGCCGAGACCCAGTACTTC. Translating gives CASSSRLAGAETQYF.

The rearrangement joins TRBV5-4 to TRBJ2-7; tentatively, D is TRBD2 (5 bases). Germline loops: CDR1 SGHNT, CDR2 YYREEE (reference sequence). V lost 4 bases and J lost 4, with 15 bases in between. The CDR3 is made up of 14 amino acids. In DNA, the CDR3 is TGTGCCAGCAGCAACAAGGGTTCGGGGTACGAGCAGTACTTC. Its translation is CASSNKGSGYEQYF.

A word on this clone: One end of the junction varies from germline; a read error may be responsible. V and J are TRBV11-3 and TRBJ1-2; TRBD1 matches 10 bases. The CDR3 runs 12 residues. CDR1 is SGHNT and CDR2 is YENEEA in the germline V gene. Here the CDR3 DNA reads TGTGCCAGCAGCTCGCAGGGACAGGGGATTTGCTTC. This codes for CASSSQGQGICF.

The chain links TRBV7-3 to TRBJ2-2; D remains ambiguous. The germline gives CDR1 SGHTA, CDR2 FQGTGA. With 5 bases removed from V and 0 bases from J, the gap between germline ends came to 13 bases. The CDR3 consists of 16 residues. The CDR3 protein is CASSPLVRANTGELFF. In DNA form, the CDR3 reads TGTGCCAGCAGCCCCTTAGTTAGGGCGAACACCGGGGAGCTGTTTTTT. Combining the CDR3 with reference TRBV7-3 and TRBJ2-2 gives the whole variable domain GAGVSQTPSNKVTEKGKYVELRCDPISGHTALYWYRQSLGQGPEFLIYFQGTGAADDSGLPNDRFFAVRPEGSVSTLKIQRTERGDSAVYLCASSPLVRANTGELFFGEGSRLTVL.

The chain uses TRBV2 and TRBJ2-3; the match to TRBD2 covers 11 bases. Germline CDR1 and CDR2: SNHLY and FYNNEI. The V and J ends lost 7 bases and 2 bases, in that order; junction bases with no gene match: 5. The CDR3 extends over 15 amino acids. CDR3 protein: CASIWGLAVTDTQYF. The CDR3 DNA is TGTGCCAGCATCTGGGGACTAGCGGTCACAGATACGCAGTATTTT.

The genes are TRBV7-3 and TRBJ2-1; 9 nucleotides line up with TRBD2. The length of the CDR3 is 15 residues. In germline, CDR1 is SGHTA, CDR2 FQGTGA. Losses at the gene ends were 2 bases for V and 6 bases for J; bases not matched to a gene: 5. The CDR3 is CASSLYVAGVNEQFF. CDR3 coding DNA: TGTGCCAGCAGCTTATACGTAGCGGGGGTCAATGAGCAGTTCTTC.

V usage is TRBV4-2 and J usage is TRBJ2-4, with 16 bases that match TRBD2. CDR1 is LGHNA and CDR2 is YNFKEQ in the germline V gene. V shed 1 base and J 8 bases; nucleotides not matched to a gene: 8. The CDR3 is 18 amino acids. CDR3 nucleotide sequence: TGTGCCAGCAGCCAAGCTTCAGGGACTAGCGGGGGGGGGCACATTCAGTACTTC. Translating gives CASSQASGTSGGGHIQYF.

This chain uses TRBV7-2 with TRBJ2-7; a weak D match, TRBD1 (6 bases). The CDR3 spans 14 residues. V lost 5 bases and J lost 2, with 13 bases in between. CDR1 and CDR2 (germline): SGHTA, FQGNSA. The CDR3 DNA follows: TGTGCCAGCAGCGATCGGACAGTTGCCTACGAGCAGTACTTC. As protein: CASSDRTVAYEQYF.

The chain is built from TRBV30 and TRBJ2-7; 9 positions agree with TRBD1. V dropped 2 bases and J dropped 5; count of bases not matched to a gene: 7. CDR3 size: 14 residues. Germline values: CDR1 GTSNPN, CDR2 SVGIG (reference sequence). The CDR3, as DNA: TGTGCCTGGAGTCAGCCGGGACAGGGAGACGAGCAGTACTTC. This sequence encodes CAWSQPGQGDEQYF. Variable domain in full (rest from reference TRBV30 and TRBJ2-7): SQTIHQWPATLVQPVGSPLSLECTVEGTSNPNLYWYRQAAGRGLQLLFYSVGIGQISSEVPQNLSASRPQDRQFILSSKKLLLSDSGFYLCAWSQPGQGDEQYFGPGTRLTVT.

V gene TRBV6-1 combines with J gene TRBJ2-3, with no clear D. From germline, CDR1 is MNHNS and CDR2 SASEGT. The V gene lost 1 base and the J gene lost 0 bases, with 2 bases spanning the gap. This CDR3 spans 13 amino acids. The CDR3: CASSEVSTDTQYF. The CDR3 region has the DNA TGTGCCAGCAGTGAAGTAAGCACAGATACGCAGTATTTT.

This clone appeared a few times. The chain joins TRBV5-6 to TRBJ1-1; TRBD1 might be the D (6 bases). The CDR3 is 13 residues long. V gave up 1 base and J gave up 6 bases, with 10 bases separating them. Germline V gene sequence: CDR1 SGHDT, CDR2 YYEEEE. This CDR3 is CASSLMGAPEAFF. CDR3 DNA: TGTGCCAGCAGCTTGATGGGGGCTCCTGAAGCTTTCTTT.

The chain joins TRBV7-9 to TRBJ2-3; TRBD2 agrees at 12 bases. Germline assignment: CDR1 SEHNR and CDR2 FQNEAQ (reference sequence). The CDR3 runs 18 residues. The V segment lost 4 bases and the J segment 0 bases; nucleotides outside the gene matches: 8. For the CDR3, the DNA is TGTGCCAGCAGCTCCTATTGGACTAGCGGGGATAGCACAGATACGCAGTATTTT. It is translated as CASSSYWTSGDSTDTQYF. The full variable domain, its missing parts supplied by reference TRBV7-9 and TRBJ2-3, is DTGVSQNPRHKITKRGQNVTFRCDPISEHNRLYWYRQTLGQGPEFLTYFQNEAQLEKSRLLSDRFSAERPKGSFSTLEIQRTEQGDSAMYLCASSSYWTSGDSTDTQYFGPGTRLTVL.

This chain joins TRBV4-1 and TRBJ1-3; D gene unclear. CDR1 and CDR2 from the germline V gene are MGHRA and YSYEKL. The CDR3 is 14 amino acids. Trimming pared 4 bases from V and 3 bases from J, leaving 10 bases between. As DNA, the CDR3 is TGCGCCAGCAGCCCAGGTTACAGTGGAAACACCATATATTTT. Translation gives CASSPGYSGNTIYF.

CDR3 DNA sequence: TGTGCCAGCAGCCCGGGCTCCTACGAGCAGTACTTC. It specifies CASSPGSYEQYF. The chain carries TRBV5-5 and TRBJ2-7; D is undetermined. V lost 4 bases to trimming and J lost 0 bases, with 5 bases between them. This CDR3 comprises 12 residues. Germline lookup yields CDR1 SGHKS and CDR2 YYEKEE (reference sequence). The entire variable domain, with the rest obtained from reference TRBV5-5 and TRBJ2-7, is as follows: DAGVTQSPTHLIKTRGQQVTLRCSPISGHKSVSWYQQVLGQGPQFIFQYYEKEERGRGNFPDRFSARQFPNYSSELNVNALLLGDSALYLCASSPGSYEQYFGPGTRLTVT.

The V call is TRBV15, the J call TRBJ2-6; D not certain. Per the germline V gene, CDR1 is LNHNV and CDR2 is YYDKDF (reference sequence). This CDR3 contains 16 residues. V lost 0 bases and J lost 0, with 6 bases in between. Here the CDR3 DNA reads TGTGCCACCAGCAGAGATGCAGCCTCTGGGGCCAACGTCCTGACTTTC. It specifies CATSRDAASGANVLTF.

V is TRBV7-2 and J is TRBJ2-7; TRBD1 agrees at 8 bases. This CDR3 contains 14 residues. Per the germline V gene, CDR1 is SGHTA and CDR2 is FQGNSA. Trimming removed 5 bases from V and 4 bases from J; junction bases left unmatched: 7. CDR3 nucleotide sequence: TGTGCCAGCAGCCCCGACAGGGGCCCTTACGAGCAGTACTTC. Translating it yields CASSPDRGPYEQYF.

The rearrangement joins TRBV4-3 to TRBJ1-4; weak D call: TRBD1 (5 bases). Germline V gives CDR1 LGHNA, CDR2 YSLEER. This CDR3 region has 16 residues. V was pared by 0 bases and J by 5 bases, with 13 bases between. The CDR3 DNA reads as TGCGCCAGCAGCCAAGATCGGGGCGGGTGGAATGAAAAACTGTTTTTT. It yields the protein CASSQDRGGWNEKLFF.

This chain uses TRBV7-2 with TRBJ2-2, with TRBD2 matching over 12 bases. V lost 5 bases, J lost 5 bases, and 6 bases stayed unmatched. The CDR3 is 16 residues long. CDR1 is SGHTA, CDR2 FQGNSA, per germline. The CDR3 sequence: CASSLLAGGPTGELFF. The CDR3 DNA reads TGTGCCAGCAGCCTACTAGCGGGGGGCCCTACCGGGGAGCTGTTTTTT. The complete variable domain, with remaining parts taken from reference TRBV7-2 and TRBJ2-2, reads GAGVSQSPSNKVTEKGKDVELRCDPISGHTALYWYRQSLGQGLEFLIYFQGNSAPDKSGLPSDRFSAERTGGSVSTLTIQRTQQEDSAVYLCASSLLAGGPTGELFFGEGSRLTVL.

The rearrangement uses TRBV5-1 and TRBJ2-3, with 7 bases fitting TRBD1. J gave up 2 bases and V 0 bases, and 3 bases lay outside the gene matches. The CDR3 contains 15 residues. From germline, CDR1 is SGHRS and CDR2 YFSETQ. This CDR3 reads CASSLGGTDTDTQYF. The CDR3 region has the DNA TGCGCCAGCAGCTTGGGAGGGACAGACACAGATACGCAGTATTTT.

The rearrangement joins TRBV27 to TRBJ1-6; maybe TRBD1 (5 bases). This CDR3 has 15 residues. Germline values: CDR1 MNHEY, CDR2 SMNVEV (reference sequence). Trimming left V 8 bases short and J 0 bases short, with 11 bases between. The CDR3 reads CASSSGSSYNSPLHF. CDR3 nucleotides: TGTGCCAGCTCGTCAGGGAGCTCCTATAATTCACCCCTCCACTTT.

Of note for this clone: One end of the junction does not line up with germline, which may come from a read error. CDR3 sequence reads: CATSRDGSDAFF. In DNA form, the CDR3 reads TGTGCCACCAGCAGAGATGGGTCTGACGCTTTCTTT. The rearrangement uses TRBV15 and TRBJ1-1; no firm D call. Germline V gene lookup returns CDR1 LNHNV and CDR2 YYDKDF (reference sequence). The CDR3 totals 12 residues.

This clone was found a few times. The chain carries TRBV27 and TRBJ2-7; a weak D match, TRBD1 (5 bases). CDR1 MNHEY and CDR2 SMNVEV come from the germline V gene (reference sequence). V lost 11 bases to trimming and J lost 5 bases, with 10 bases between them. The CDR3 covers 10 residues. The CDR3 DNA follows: TGTGCCGCAGGGCTACACGAGCAGTACTTC. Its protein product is CAAGLHEQYF.

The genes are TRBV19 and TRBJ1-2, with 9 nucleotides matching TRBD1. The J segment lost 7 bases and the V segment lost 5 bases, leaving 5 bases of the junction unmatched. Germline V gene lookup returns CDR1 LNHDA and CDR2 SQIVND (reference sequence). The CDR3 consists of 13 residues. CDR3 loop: CASSWGQGGGYTF. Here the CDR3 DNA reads TGTGCCAGTAGTTGGGGACAGGGTGGTGGCTACACCTTC.

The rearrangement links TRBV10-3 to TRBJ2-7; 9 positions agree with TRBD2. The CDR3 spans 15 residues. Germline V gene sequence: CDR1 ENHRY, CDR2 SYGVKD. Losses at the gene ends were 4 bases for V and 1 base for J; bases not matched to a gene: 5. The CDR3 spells CAISGGGAGSYEQYF. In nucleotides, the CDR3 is TGTGCCATCAGTGGCGGGGGGGCCGGGTCCTACGAGCAGTACTTC.

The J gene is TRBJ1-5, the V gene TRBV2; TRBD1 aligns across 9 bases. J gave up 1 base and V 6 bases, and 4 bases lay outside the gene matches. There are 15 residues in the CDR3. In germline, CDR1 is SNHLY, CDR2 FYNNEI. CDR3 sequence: CASSLGTGSNQPQHF. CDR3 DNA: TGTGCCAGCAGCCTAGGGACAGGGAGCAATCAGCCCCAGCATTTT.

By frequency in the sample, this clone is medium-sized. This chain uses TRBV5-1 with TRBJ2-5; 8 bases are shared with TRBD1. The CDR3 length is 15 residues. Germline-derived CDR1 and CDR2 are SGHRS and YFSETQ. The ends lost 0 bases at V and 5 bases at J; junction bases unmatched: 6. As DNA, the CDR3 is TGCGCCAGCAGCTTGGCCGGACAGGGTTTGGAGACCCAGTACTTC. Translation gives CASSLAGQGLETQYF.

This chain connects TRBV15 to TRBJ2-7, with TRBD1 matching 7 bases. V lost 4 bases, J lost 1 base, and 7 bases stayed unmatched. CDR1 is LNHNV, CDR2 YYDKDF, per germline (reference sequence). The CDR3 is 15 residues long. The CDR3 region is CATSTPGTASYEQYF. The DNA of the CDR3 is TGTGCCACCAGCACTCCCGGGACAGCTTCCTACGAGCAGTACTTC.

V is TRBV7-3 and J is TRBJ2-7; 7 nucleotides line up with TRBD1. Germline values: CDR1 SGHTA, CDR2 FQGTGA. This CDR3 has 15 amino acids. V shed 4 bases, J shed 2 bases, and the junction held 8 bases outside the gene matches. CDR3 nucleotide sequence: TGTGCCAGCAGCTCGTCGACAGGGCCTACCTACGAGCAGTACTTC. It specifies CASSSSTGPTYEQYF. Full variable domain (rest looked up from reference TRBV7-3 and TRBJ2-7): GAGVSQTPSNKVTEKGKYVELRCDPISGHTALYWYRQSLGQGPEFLIYFQGTGAADDSGLPNDRFFAVRPEGSVSTLKIQRTERGDSAVYLCASSSSTGPTYEQYFGPGTRLTVT.